The T cell receptor beta chain described here comes from a study of blood T cell repertoires in COVID-19. The CDR3 has 12 amino acids. Germline V gene lookup returns CDR1 GTSNPN and CDR2 SVGIG (reference sequence). V lost 5 bases and J lost 1, with 9 bases in between. Authors' analysis steps: The assay estimated nucleated cells by amplifying reference gene primers. The assay was immunoSEQ multiplex PCR, and TCRdb's table has in-frame clones only and misses some. The V and J calls and clone size were taken over from that table, and D and trimming were inferred from the DNA. In the table there are 200,000 to 250,000 clones, around 89% of which are singletons.

This chain connects TRBV30 to TRBJ2-7, with TRBD1 as a possible D gene (5 bases). The material sequenced was PBMCs or T cells enriched from blood (not recorded which). This clonotype was sampled from a man aged 25-40 years who had been exposed to COVID-19. CDR3 region: CAWDSSSYEQYF. The CDR3 region has the DNA TGTGCCTGGGACAGCTCTTCCTACGAGCAGTACTTC. The complete variable domain, with remaining parts taken from reference TRBV30 and TRBJ2-7, reads SQTIHQWPATLVQPVGSPLSLECTVEGTSNPNLYWYRQAAGRGLQLLFYSVGIGQISSEVPQNLSASRPQDRQFILSSKKLLLSDSGFYLCAWDSSSYEQYFGPGTRLTVT.